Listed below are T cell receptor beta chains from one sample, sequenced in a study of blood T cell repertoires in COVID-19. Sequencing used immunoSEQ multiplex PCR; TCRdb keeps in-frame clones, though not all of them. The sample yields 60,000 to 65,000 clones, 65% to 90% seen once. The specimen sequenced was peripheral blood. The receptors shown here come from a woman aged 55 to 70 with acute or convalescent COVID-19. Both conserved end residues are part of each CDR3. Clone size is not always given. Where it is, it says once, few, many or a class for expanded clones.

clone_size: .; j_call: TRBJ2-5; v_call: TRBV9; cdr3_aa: CASSDGRTSGQETQYF
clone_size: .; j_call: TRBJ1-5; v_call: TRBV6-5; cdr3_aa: CASRSWDRNNQPQHF
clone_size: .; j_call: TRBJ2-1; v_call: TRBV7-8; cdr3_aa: CASSLAPGSYGYNEQFF
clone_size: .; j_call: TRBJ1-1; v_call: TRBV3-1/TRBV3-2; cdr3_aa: CASSQEATEAFF
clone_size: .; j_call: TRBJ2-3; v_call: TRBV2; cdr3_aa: CASTPIAIYTDTQYF
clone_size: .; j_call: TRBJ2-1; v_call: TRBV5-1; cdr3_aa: CASSLLGSSYNEQFF
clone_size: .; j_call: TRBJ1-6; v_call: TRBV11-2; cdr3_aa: CASSLDRSTEAWGSPLHF
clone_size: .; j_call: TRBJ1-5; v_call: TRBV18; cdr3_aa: CASSPTRENNQPQHF
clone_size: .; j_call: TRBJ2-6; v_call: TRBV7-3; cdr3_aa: CASSSLAGGLSGANVLTF
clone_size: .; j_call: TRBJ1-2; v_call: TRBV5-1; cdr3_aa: CASGQVWDYGYTF
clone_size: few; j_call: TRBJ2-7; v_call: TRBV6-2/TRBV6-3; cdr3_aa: CASSYSQDSYEQYF
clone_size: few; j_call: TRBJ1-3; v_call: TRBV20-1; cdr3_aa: CSAREGNTIYF
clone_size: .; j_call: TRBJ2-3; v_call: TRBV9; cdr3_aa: CASSVGTSLTDTQYF
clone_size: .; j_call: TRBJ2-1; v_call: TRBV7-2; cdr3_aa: CASSQGLAGGNEQFF
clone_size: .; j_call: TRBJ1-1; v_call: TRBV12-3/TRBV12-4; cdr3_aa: CASSPRITEAFF
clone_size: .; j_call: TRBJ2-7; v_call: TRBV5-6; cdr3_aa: CASSFSGSALEQYF
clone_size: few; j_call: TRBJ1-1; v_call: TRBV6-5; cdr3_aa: CASRDDRAPVEAFF
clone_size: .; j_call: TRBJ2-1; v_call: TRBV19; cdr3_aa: CASSTTGMGEQFF
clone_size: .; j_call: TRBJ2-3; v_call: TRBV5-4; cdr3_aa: CASRSGTGTDTQYF
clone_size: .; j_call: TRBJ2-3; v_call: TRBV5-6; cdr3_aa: CASSFGRTDTQYF
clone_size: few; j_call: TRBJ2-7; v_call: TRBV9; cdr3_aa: CASSVGGGSPSYEQYF
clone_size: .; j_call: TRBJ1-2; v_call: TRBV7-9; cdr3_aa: CASSLGGQGHGYTF
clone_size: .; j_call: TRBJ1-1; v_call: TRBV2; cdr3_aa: CASGGTQNTEAFF
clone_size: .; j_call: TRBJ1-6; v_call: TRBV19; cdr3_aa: CASSIDSGRSPLHF
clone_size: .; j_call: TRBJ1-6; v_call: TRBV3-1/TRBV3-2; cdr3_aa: CASSQDSGNNSPLHF
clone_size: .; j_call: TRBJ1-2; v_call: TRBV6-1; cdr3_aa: CASSEVAGPYGYTF
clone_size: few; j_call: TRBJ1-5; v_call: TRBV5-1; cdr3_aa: CASSPQGAKDQPQHF
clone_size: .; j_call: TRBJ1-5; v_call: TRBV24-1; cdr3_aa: CATSDPGHPFLQHF
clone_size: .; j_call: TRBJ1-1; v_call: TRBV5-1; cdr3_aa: CASSSSQGVNTEAFF
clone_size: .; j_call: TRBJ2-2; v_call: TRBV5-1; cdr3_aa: CASSPGQAVLGELFF
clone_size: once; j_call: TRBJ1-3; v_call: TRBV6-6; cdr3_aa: CASSPFLGSGNTIYF
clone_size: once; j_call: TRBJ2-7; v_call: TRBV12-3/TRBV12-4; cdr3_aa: CASSNRDYEQYF
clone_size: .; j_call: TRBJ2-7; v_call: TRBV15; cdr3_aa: CATSWGYDEQYF
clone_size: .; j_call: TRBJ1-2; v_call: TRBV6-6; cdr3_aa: CASRKAGTGDYGYTF